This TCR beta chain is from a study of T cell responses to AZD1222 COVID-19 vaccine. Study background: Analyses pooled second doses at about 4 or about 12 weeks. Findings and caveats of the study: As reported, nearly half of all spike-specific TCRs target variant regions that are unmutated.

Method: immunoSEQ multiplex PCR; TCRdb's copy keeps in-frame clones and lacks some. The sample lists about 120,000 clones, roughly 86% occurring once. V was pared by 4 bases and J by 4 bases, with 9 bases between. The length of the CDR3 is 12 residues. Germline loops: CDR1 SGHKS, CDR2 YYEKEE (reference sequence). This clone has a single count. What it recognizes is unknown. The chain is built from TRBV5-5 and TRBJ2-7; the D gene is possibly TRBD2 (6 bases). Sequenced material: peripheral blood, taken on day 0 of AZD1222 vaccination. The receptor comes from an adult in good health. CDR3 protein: CASSPGEYEQYF. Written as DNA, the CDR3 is TGTGCCAGCAGCCCGGGGGAGTACGAGCAGTACTTC.